This T cell receptor (beta chain) was captured by sequencing in a study of T cells in Graves' hyperthyroidism and ophthalmopathy (dated by TCRdb to between 2018 and 2021). Describing the broader study: Peripheral blood samples were taken at the time of initial diagnosis, prior to any treatment. TCR Vbeta CDR3 sequencing of approximately 140 peripheral blood samples (over 40 ophthalmopathy, about 75 hyperthyroidism and roughly 17 progressor patients) is reported in the paper. Once sampling was done, hyperthyroidism patients were given methimazole at a starting dose of 30 mg daily, whereas ophthalmopathy patients were given high-dose intravenous methylprednisolone. Thyroid tissue and blood T-cell repertoires from six Graves' hyperthyroidism patients were also compared in the study. For training and testing, the roughly 100 patients in the discovery cohort were randomly divided in a 7:3 ratio. Whether ophthalmopathy could be predicted prospectively was tested in an independent validation cohort made up of about 18 hyperthyroidism patients plus 17 patients who later progressed to ophthalmopathy. To identify distinguishing TCR V-J signatures, a discovery cohort of around 98 patients was used, comprising some 43 with Graves' ophthalmopathy and roughly 60 with stable Graves' hyperthyroidism. Beyond this particular receptor, the publication reports: A model built on a 13 V-J signature distinguished ophthalmopathy from stable hyperthyroidism, reaching about 88% sensitivity and 81.08% specificity in cross-validation and 80%/75% in testing. Most expanded thyroid clonotypes (frequency above 0.001) were also found in blood, which suggests that blood repertoires may mirror thyroid immune responses. Sample size was not statistically predetermined, and investigators were not blinded to group allocation. In validation, the model predicted progression to ophthalmopathy a median of roughly six months before onset, with 70% to 71% sensitivity and roughly 77% specificity.

On this clonotype: Which antigen it targets is not known. No qualities accompany the bases; no much larger clone lies one base away.

Trimming takes 6 bases off V and 7 bases off J; junction bases not matched to a gene: 18. Sequences DFQATT (CDR1) and SNEGSKA (CDR2) are obtained from the germline V gene (reference sequence). The CDR3 has 17 amino acids, counting the end cysteine and phenylalanine. The only DNA kept is the CDR3, 51 bases in frame from the first base. In the ophthalmopathy patients, disease was moderately to severely active, with a Clinical Activity Score of 3 or more, a NOSPECS grade of 4 or more, and a duration of less than 3 months. Exclusion was applied to patients with uncontrolled infections, other autoimmune diseases, pregnancy or lactation. Clinical symptoms, serum thyroxine and TRAb, thyroid ultrasound, and orbital computed tomography formed the basis for the diagnoses. PBMCs were isolated from approximately 10 ml of fresh peripheral blood by Ficoll-Paque density gradient centrifugation. Total RNA was extracted using Trizol reagent, and RNA quality was assessed on an Agilent 2100 Bioanalyzer.

TCR beta CDR3 regions were amplified from RNA transcripts. A first-round RT-PCR of the TCR CDR3 used the HTBI primer set with the Qiagen OneStep RT-PCR kit. Libraries were constructed in a second round of multiplex PCR, after which size selection and purification were performed. Libraries were sequenced paired-end with 100 bp reads on an Illumina HiSeq2000. Regarding the original processing steps: SOAPnuke was used to process the raw data, removing reads that contained adapters or uncalled bases, had a mean Phred below 15, or lacked an exact match to the constant primer or identifier. COPE v1.2.5 was used to merge high-quality paired reads, and clonotypes were defined as unique nucleotide sequences. MiTCR v1.1 was used to align clonotypes to the IMGT TRBV, TRBD and TRBJ reference segments. Only V-J combinations with frequency above 0.0001, covering approximately 99% of repertoires, were analysed. A TCS score was defined as the ratio between F50 (clonal expansion) and ExV (chaos), using BLOSUM62-based TCRdist between CDR3 peptides within each V-J. Welch's t-statistics and random forest reduced 500 to 650 V-J features to some 14, which were used in a naive Bayes classifier (R e1071). The public reads were reanalyzed by TCRdb: fastp trimming at Q25, MiXCR alignment, in-frame beta chains only. Every CDR3 protein is listed once, alongside the most common genes and DNA of its rows. The V and J calls reflect TCRdb's pipeline rather than the authors' work. Counted in this sample were approximately 690,000 distinct CDR3 sequences; approximately 15% of them appeared once. The ten largest account for around 13% of the sample.

This chain is built from TRBV20-1 and TRBJ1-4; TRBD1 matches 9 bases in the middle. This receptor was taken from a woman between 45 and 60 years old with Graves' ophthalmopathy. What was sequenced was blood. In nucleotides, the sequence is TGCAGTGCCATCCCTCTGGGACAGGGAGTTAAAAGTGAAAAACTGTTTTTT. Its translation is CSAIPLGQGVKSEKLFF.